The T cell receptor beta chain described here comes from a study of blood T cell repertoires in COVID-19. Background on the study: The samples span acute and convalescent COVID-19 from the United States, Italy and Spain. Sample material is recorded as cDNA or gDNA derived from T cells, B-cell-depleted T cells, or PBMCs.

With 1 base removed from V and 9 bases from J, the gap between germline ends came to 16 bases. This CDR3 comprises 15 residues. Germline CDR1 LNHDA, CDR2 SQIVND (reference sequence). This clone was picked up one time. The assay was immunoSEQ multiplex PCR, and TCRdb's table has in-frame clones only and misses some. This repertoire shows around 360,000 clones, more than 85% found once; its top ten account for approximately 3%. The chain carries TRBV19 and TRBJ2-1; maybe TRBD2 (7 bases). The receptor was derived from a woman aged 25 to 39 who had recovered from COVID-19. The sequenced material came from PBMCs or T cells enriched from blood (not recorded which). The CDR3 nucleotides read TGTGCCAGTAGTATAGGAGGGGGGGGCCTGGGTGAGCAGTTCTTC. Encoded protein: CASSIGGGGLGEQFF. Based on the CDR3 plus reference TRBV19 and TRBJ2-1, the full variable domain is DGGITQSPKYLFRKEGQNVTLSCEQNLNHDAMYWYRQDPGQGLRLIYYSQIVNDFQKGDIAEGYSVSREKKESFPLTVTSAQKNPTAFYLCASSIGGGGLGEQFFGPGTRLTVL.